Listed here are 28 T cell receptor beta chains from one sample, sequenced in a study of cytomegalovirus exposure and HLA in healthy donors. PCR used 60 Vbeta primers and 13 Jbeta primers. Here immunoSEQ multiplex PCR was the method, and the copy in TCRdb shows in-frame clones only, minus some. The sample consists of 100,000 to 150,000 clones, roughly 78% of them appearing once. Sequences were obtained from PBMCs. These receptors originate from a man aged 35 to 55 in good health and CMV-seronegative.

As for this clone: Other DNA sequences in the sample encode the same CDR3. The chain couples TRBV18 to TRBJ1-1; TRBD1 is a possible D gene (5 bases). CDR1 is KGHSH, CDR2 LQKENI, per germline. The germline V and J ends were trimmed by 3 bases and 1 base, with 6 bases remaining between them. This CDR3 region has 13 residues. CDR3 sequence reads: CASSPGQNTEAFF. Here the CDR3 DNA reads TGTGCCAGCTCACCGGGGCAGAACACTGAAGCTTTCTTT.

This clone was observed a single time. The CDR3 here is CATLGGPKGETQYF. As DNA, the CDR3 is TGTGCCACCCTAGGAGGTCCTAAAGGGGAGACCCAGTACTTC. The V and J genes are TRBV6-5 and TRBJ2-5; the D gene is possibly TRBD2 (5 bases). The V and J ends lost 10 bases and 5 bases respectively, with 20 bases between them. CDR1 and CDR2 from the germline V gene are MNHEY and SVGAGI. The CDR3 totals 14 residues.

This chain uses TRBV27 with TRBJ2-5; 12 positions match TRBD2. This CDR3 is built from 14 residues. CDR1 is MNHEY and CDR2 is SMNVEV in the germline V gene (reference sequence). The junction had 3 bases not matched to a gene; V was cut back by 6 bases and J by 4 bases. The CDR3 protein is CASRGTSGRETQYF. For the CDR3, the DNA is TGTGCCAGCAGGGGGACTAGCGGGCGAGAGACCCAGTACTTC.

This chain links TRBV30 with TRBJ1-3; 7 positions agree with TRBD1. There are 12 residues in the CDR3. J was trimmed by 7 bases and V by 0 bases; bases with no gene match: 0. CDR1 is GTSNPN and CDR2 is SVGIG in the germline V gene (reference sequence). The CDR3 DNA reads TGTGCCTGGAGTGTACAGGGGAACACCATATATTTT. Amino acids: CAWSVQGNTIYF.

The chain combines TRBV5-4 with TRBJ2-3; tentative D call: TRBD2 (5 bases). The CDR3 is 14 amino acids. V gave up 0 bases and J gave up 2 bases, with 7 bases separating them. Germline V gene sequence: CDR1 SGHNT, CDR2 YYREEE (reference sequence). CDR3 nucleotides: TGTGCCAGCAGCTTGGGCGGGTTCACAGATACGCAGTATTTT. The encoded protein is CASSLGGFTDTQYF.

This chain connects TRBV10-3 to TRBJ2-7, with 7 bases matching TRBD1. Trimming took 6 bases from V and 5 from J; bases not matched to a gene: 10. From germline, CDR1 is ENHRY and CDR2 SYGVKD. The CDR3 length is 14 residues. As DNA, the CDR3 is TGTGCCATCAGCCAAGACAGGGAATACCACGAGCAGTACTTC. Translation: CAISQDREYHEQYF.

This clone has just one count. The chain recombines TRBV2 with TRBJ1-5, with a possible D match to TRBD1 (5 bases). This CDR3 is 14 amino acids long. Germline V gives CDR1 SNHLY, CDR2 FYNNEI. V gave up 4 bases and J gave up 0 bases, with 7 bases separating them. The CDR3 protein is CASSGQNSNQPQHF. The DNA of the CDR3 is TGTGCCAGCAGTGGACAGAATAGCAATCAGCCCCAGCATTTT.

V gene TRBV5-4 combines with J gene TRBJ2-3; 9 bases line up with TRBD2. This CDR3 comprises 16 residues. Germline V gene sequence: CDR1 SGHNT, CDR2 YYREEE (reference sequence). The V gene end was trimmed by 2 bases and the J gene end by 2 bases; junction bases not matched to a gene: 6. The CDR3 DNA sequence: TGTGCCAGCAGCTTTCGGCTAGCGGGGACCACAGATACGCAGTATTTT. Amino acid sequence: CASSFRLAGTTDTQYF.

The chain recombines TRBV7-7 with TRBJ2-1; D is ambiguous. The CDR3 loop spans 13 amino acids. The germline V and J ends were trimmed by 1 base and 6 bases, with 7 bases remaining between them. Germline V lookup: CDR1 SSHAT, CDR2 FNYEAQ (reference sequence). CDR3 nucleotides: TGTGCCAGCAGCTTAGATCGCAGCAATGAGCAGTTCTTC. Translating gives CASSLDRSNEQFF.

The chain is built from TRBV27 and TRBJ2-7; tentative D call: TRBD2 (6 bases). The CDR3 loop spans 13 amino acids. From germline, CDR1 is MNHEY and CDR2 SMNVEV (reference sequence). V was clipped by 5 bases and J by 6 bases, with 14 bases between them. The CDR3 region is CASSLRTGSEQYF. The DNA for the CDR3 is TGTGCCAGCAGTCTGCGCACCGGGAGCGAGCAGTACTTC.

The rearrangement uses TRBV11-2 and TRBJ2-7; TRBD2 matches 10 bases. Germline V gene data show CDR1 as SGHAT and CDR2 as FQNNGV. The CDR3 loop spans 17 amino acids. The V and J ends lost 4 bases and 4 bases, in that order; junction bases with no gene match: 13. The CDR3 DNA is TGTGCCAGCAGCTCTGAAAGCGGGAGGGCCTTTTTGTACGAGCAGTACTTC. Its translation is CASSSESGRAFLYEQYF.

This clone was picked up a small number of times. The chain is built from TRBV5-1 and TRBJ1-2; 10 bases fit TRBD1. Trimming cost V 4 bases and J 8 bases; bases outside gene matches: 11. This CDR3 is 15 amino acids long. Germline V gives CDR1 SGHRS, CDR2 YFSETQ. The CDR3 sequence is CASSPTGGATEGYTF. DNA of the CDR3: TGCGCCAGCAGCCCGACAGGGGGCGCGACAGAGGGCTACACCTTC.

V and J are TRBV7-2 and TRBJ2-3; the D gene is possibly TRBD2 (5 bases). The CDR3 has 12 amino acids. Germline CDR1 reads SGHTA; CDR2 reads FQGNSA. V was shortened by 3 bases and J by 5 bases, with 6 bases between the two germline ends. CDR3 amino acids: CASSFSEDTQYF. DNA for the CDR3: TGTGCCAGCAGCTTTAGCGAAGATACGCAGTATTTT. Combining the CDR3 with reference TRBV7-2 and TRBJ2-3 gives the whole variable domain GAGVSQSPSNKVTEKGKDVELRCDPISGHTALYWYRQSLGQGLEFLIYFQGNSAPDKSGLPSDRFSAERTGGSVSTLTIQRTQQEDSAVYLCASSFSEDTQYFGPGTRLTVL.

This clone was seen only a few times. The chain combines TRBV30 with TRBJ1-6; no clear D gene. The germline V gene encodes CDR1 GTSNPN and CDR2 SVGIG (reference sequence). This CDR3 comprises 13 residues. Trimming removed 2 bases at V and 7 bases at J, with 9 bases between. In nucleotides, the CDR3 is TGTGCCTGGAGTACCTACGCAAATTCACCCCTCCACTTT. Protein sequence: CAWSTYANSPLHF.

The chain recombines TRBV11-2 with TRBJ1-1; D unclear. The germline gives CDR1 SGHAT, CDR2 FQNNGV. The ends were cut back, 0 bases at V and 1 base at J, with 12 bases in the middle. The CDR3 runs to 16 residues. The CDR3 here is CASSLEFGRKNTEAFF. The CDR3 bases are TGTGCCAGCAGCTTAGAGTTCGGCAGGAAGAACACTGAAGCTTTCTTT.

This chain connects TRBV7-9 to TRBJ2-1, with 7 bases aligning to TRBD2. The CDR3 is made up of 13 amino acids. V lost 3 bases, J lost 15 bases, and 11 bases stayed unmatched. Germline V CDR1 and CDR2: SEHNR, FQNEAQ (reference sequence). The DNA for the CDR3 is TGTGCCAGCAGCTTGATTACCCCGGGGGGAGGGTTCTTC. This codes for CASSLITPGGGFF.

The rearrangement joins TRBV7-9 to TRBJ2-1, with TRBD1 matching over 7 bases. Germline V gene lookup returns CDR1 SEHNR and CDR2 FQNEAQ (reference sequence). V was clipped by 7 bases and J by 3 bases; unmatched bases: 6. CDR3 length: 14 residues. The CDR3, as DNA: TGTGCCAGCAAAACCGGGACAGTCTACAATGAGCAGTTCTTC. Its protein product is CASKTGTVYNEQFF.

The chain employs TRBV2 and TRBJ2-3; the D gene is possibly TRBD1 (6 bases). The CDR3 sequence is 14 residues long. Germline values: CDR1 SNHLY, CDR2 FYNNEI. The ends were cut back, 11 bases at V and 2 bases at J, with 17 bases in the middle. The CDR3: CAWGQGQVTDTQYF. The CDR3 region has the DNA TGTGCCTGGGGGCAGGGGCAGGTCACAGATACGCAGTATTTT.

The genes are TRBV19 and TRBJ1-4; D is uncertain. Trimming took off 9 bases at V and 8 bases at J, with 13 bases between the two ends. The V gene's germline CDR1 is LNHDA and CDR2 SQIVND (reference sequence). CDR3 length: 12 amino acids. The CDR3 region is CASKAAVEKLFF. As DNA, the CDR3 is TGTGCCAGCAAGGCCGCGGTGGAAAAACTGTTTTTT.

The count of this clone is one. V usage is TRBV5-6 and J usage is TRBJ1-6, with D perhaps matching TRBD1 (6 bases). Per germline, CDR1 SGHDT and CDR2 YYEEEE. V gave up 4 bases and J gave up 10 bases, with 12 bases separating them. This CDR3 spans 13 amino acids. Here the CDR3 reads CASSLPGESPLHF. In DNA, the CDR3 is TGTGCCAGCAGCCTTCCAGGGGAGTCACCCCTCCACTTT.

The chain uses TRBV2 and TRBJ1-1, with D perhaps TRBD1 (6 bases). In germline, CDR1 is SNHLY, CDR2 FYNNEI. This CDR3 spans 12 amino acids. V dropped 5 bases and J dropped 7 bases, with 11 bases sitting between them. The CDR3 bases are TGTGCCAGCAGTCCACAGGGATATGAAGCTTTCTTT. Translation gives CASSPQGYEAFF.

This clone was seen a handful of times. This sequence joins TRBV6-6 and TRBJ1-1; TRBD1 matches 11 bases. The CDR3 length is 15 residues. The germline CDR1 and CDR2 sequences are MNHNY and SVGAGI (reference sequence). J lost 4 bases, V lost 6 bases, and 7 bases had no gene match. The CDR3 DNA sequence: TGTGCCAGCAGCAGTGGAGGACAGGGGGCCACTGAAGCTTTCTTT. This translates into CASSSGGQGATEAFF.

Here the CDR3 reads CASKGGAGETEAFF. CDR3 nucleotides: TGTGCCAGCAAGGGCGGGGCGGGTGAGACTGAAGCTTTCTTT. The gene calls are TRBV6-1 and TRBJ1-1; possibly TRBD1 for D (5 bases). Germline assignment: CDR1 MNHNS and CDR2 SASEGT. The CDR3 has 14 residues. The V gene lost 7 bases and the J gene lost 5 bases, with 17 bases spanning the gap.

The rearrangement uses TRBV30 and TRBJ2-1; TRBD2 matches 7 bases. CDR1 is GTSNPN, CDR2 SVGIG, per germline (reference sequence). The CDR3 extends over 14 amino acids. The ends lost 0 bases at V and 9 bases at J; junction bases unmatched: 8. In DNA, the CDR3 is TGTGCCTGGAGTGTAGGCGGGAGTTCAGGTGAGCAGTTCTTC. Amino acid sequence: CAWSVGGSSGEQFF.

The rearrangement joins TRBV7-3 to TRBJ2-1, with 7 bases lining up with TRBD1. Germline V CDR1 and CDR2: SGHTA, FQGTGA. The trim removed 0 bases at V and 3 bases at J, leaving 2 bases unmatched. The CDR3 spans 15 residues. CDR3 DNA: TGTGCCAGCAGCTTAACAGGGGGCGTCTACAATGAGCAGTTCTTC. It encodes CASSLTGGVYNEQFF.

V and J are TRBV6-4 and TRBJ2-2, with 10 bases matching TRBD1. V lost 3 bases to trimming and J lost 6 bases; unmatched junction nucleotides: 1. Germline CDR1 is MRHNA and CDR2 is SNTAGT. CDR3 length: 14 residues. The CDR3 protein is CASSEGQGAGELFF. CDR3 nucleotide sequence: TGTGCCAGCAGTGAAGGACAGGGGGCCGGGGAGCTGTTTTTT.

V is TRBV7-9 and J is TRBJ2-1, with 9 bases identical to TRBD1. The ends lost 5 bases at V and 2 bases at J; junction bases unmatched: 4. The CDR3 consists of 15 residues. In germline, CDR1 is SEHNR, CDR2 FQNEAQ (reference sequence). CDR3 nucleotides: TGTGCCAGCAGCCTGGGACAGGGCCCCTACAATGAGCAGTTCTTC. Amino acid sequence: CASSLGQGPYNEQFF.

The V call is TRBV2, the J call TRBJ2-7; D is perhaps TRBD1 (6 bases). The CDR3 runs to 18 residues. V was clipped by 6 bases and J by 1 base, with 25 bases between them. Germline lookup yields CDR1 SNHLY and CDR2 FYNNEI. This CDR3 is CASRLDSRLYPGSYEQYF. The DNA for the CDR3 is TGTGCCAGCAGACTGGACAGCCGCCTTTACCCTGGATCCTACGAGCAGTACTTC.